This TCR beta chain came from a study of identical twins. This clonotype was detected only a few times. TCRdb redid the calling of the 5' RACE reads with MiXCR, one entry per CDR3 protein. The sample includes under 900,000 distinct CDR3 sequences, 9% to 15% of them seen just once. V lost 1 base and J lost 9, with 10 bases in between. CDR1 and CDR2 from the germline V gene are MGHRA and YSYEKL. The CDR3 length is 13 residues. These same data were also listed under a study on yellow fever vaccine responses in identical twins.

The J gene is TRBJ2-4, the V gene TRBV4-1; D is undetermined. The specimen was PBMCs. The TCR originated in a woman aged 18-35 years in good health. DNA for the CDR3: TGCGCCAGCAGCCAAGCCGTGGAAACCATTCAGTACTTC. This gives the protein CASSQAVETIQYF.